This T cell receptor (beta chain) was found in a study of T cell responses to AZD1222 COVID-19 vaccine. Study-level findings and limits: With dominance at 160-218 and 743-854, vaccine-associated CD4 TCRs spanned spike. Spike-specific TCR breadth and depth grew following two AZD1222 doses.

Repertoires were generated with immunoSEQ multiplex PCR, while TCRdb's copy carries only in-frame clones and drops some. Here the sample spans some 150,000 clones, about 91% being singletons. Germline CDR1 reads SGHTA; CDR2 reads FQGNSA. The V and J ends lost 5 bases and 1 base respectively, with 8 bases between them. This CDR3 has 13 amino acids. This clone occurred a few times. What it binds is not known. V is TRBV7-2 and J is TRBJ1-1; no clear D gene. The TCR comes from an adult in good health. The sample here was peripheral blood, taken on day 0 of AZD1222 vaccination. The DNA of the CDR3 is TGTGCCAGCAGCGATGACAAGAACACTGAAGCTTTCTTT. Its protein is CASSDDKNTEAFF.